The 14 T cell receptor beta chains presented below share a single source sample, sequenced in a study of tumor-infiltrating lymphocytes in primary liver carcinoma. Priming with a constant-region primer yielded TCR beta cDNA from roughly 500 ng total RNA. Sequencing libraries for TCR beta derived from three nested multiplex PCR rounds that used slightly modified ARM-PCR. Researchers ran the first two PCR rounds for approximately 9 cycles each with TRBV1-TRBV30 forward primers and a C-beta reverse primer. A single record per CDR3 protein comes from TCRdb applying MiXCR to the multiplex PCR reads. The table includes about 200,000 distinct CDR3 sequences, around 60% detected once. Researchers drew blood RNA from unsorted whole blood and extracted germline DNA as well. The sample taken for sequencing was peripheral blood. The receptor set was obtained from a woman aged 60-75 years with primary liver carcinoma and hepatitis B virus infection.

This clonotype was seen many times. The chain employs TRBV4-1 and TRBJ1-5; the match to TRBD1 covers 8 bases. This CDR3 has 17 residues. V shed 8 bases and J 0 bases; nucleotides not matched to a gene: 12. CDR1 is MGHRA, CDR2 YSYEKL, per germline. CDR3 nucleotides: TGCGCCAGCCGAATGACCGACAGGGGTAATAGCAATCAGCCCCAGCATTTT. Its protein is CASRMTDRGNSNQPQHF.

V usage is TRBV2 and J usage is TRBJ2-2; TRBD1 agrees at 8 bases. This CDR3 has 14 residues. Losses at the gene ends were 6 bases for V and 5 bases for J; bases not matched to a gene: 5. In germline, CDR1 is SNHLY, CDR2 FYNNEI. The CDR3 protein is CASRRQGATGELFF. CDR3 DNA sequence: TGTGCCAGCAGGCGTCAGGGGGCAACCGGGGAGCTGTTTTTT.

This clonotype was recorded at least ten times. J is TRBJ2-1 and V is TRBV5-1; 8 bases are shared with TRBD2. V shed 0 bases, J shed 8 bases, and the junction held 7 bases outside the gene matches. Germline CDR1 reads SGHRS; CDR2 reads YFSETQ. The CDR3 is 15 residues long. The CDR3 here is CASSLAPAGAHEQFF. The CDR3, as DNA: TGCGCCAGCAGCTTGGCCCCAGCGGGAGCCCATGAGCAGTTCTTC.

The gene calls are TRBV11-2 and TRBJ1-3; no firm D call. V lost 0 bases and J lost 6, with 6 bases in between. This CDR3 has 13 amino acids. Germline lookup yields CDR1 SGHAT and CDR2 FQNNGV. The CDR3, as DNA: TGTGCCAGCAGCTTAGAGATGGCAAACACCATATATTTT. Residues: CASSLEMANTIYF.

This chain uses TRBV20-1 with TRBJ2-6; D unclear. This CDR3 has 14 amino acids. Trimming took off 5 bases at V and 2 bases at J, with 10 bases between the two ends. The germline CDR1 and CDR2 sequences are DFQATT and SNEGSKA (reference sequence). The CDR3 nucleotides are TGCAGTGCTCAAGCCGTAACTGGGGCCAACGTCCTGACTTTC. It is translated as CSAQAVTGANVLTF.

Comments on this clonotype: This may stem from a read error, because a much larger clone lies one nucleotide away. The chain carries TRBV6-1 and TRBJ1-5; no clear D. Trimming left V 5 bases short and J 4 bases short, with 15 bases between. CDR3 length: 15 residues. Germline CDR1 is MNHNS and CDR2 is SASEGT. The CDR3 reads CASSTREGENQPQHF. In nucleotides, the CDR3 is TGTGCCAGCAGTACTAGAGAGGGCGAAAATCAGCCCCAGCATTTT.

Turning to this clonotype: The junction shows a germline mismatch at one end, possibly a read error. The chain recombines TRBV11-2 with TRBJ2-1; 8 nucleotides agree with TRBD2. From germline, CDR1 is SGHAT and CDR2 FQNNGV. The CDR3 is 15 residues long. The CDR3 DNA sequence: TGTGCCAGTAGCTTCCGGGAGGGGAGCCACAATGAGCAGTCCTTC. Its protein is CASSFREGSHNEQSF.

This clonotype occurred a few times. The chain combines TRBV24-1 with TRBJ2-1, with 8 bases fitting TRBD2. The CDR3 is made up of 16 amino acids. Germline trimming cut 2 bases from V and 7 bases from J; bases unmatched to any gene: 9. The V gene's germline CDR1 is KGHDR and CDR2 SFDVKD. The CDR3 region is CATSDWSSGKANEQFF. For the CDR3, the DNA is TGTGCCACCAGTGATTGGAGTAGCGGGAAGGCGAATGAGCAGTTCTTC.

Regarding this clonotype: At one end, the junction sequence differs from germline, possibly due to a read error. The chain joins TRBV11-2 to TRBJ2-3; 7 bases match TRBD1. This CDR3 has 15 amino acids. Germline CDR1 is SGHAT and CDR2 is FQNNGV. The CDR3 spells CACSRTGGSIDTQYF. CDR3 in DNA: TGTGCCTGCAGCCGGACAGGTGGGAGTATAGATACGCAGTATTTT.

In regard to this clonotype: A much larger clone differs from this one at a single base, so this may be a read error. V and J are TRBV29-1 and TRBJ2-3; perhaps D is TRBD1 or TRBD2 (5 bases each). In germline, CDR1 is SQVTM, CDR2 ANQGSEA. The CDR3 is 15 residues long. DNA of the CDR3: TGCTGCGTAAGCACCCAGGGAGTAGGCACAGATACGCAGTATTTT. Encoded protein: CCVSTQGVGTDTQYF.

About this clonotype: This may be a read error, as it is one base from a much larger clone. The chain's CDR3 is CASICQGGAEAFF. CDR3 nucleotides: TGCGCCAGCATCTGTCAGGGCGGGGCTGAAGCTTTCTTT. The chain uses TRBV10-2 and TRBJ1-1; D may be TRBD1 (5 bases). CDR3 length: 13 amino acids. The germline V gene has CDR1 WSHSY and CDR2 SAAADI. V was trimmed by 7 bases and J by 6 bases, leaving 15 bases between them.

V and J are TRBV5-1 and TRBJ2-5; TRBD1 might be the D (6 bases). V dropped 2 bases and J dropped 2 bases, with 16 bases sitting between them. The germline V gene has CDR1 SGHRS and CDR2 YFSETQ. The CDR3 is 16 residues long. The CDR3: CASSFPPGQSQETQYF. CDR3 nucleotides: TGCGCCAGCAGCTTCCCTCCGGGACAATCACAAGAGACCCAGTACTTC.

To note about this clonotype: Germline and junction disagree at one end, which may indicate a read error. The DNA of the CDR3 is TGTGGCAGCAGTTACGATAATGAGCAGTTCTTC. Residues: CGSSYDNEQFF. The chain joins TRBV6-2 or TRBV6-3 to TRBJ2-1; D unresolved. The CDR3 is 11 residues long. CDR1 is MNHEY and CDR2 is SVGEGT in the germline V gene.

The chain links TRBV5-1 to TRBJ2-1, with D possibly TRBD2 on 6 matching bases. This CDR3 is built from 17 residues. V gave up 2 bases and J gave up 0 bases, with 15 bases separating them. CDR1 and CDR2 from the germline V gene are SGHRS and YFSETQ. CDR3 nucleotides: TGCGCCAGCAGCTTCTTGGGGGGTCGGGGCTCCTACAATGAGCAGTTCTTC. It yields the protein CASSFLGGRGSYNEQFF.